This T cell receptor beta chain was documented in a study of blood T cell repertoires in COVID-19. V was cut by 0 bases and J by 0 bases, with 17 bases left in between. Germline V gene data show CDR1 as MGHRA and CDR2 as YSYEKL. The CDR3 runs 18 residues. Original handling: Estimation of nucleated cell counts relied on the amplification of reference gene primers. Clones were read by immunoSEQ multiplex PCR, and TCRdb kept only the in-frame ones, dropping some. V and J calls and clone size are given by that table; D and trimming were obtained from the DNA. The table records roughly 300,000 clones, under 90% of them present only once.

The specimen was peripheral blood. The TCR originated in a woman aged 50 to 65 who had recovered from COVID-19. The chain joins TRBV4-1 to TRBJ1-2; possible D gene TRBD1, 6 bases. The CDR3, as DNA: TGCGCCAGCAGCCAAGACCCAGGGGATGGTGTTTCTAACTATGGCTACACCTTC. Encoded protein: CASSQDPGDGVSNYGYTF.